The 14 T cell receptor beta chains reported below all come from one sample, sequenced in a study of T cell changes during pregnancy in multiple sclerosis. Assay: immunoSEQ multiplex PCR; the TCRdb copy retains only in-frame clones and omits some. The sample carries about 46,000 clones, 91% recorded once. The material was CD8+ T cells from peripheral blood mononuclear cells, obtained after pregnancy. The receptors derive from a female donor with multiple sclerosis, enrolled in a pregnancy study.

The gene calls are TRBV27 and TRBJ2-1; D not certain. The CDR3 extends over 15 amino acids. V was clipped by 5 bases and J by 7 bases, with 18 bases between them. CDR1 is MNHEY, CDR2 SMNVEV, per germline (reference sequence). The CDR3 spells CASSPQFGAANEQFF. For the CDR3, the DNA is TGTGCCAGCAGTCCCCAGTTCGGAGCAGCAAATGAGCAGTTCTTC.

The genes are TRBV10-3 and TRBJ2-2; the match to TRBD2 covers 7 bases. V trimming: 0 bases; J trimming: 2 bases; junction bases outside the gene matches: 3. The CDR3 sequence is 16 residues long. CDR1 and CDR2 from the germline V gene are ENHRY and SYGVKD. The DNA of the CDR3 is TGTGCCATCAGTGAGTCGGGGAGGGGTAACACCGGGGAGCTGTTTTTT. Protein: CAISESGRGNTGELFF.

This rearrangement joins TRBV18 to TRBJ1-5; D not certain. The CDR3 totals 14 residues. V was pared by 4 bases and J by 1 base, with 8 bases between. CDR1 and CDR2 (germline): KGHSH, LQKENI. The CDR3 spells CASSLVFSNQPQHF. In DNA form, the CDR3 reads TGTGCCAGCTCACTCGTCTTCAGCAATCAGCCCCAGCATTTT.

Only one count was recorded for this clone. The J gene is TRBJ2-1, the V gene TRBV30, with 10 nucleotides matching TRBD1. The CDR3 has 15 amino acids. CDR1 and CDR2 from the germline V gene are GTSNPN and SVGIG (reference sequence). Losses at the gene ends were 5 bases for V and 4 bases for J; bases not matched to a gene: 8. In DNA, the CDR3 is TGTGCCTGGTGTCCGGGACAGGGGTTGTACAATGAGCAGTTCTTC. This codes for CAWCPGQGLYNEQFF.

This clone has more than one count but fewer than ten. The CDR3 reads CASSLSGQSGNTIYF. As DNA, the CDR3 is TGTGCCAGCAGTTTATCGGGACAATCTGGAAACACCATATATTTT. The chain couples TRBV27 to TRBJ1-3, with D possibly matching TRBD1 (6 bases). CDR1 MNHEY and CDR2 SMNVEV come from the germline V gene (reference sequence). The CDR3 covers 15 residues. Trimming removed 0 bases from V and 1 base from J, with 7 bases in between.

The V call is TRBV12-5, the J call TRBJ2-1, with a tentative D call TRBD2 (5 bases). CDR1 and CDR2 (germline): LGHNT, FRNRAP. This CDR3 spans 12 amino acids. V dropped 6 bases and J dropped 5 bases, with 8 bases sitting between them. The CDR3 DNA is TGTGCTAGTGGCCCCGGGGACAATGAGCAGTTCTTC. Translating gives CASGPGDNEQFF. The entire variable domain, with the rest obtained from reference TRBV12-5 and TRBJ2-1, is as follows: DARVTQTPRHKVTEMGQEVTMRCQPILGHNTVFWYRQTMMQGLELLAYFRNRAPLDDSGMPKDRFSAEMPDATLATLKIQPSEPRDSAVYFCASGPGDNEQFFGPGTRLTVL.

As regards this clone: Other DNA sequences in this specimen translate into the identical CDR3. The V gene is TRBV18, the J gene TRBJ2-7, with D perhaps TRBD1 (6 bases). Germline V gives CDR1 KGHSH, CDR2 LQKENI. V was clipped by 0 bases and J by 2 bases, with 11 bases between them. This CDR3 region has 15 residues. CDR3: CASSPPRGGPYEQYF. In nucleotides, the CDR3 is TGTGCCAGCTCACCACCGCGTGGGGGCCCCTACGAGCAGTACTTC.

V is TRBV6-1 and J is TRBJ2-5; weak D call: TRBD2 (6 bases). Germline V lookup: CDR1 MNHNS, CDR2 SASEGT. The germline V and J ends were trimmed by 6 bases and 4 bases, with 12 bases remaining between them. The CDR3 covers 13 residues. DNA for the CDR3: TGTGCCAGCAGCAGACTAGTCTTAGAGACCCAGTACTTC. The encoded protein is CASSRLVLETQYF.

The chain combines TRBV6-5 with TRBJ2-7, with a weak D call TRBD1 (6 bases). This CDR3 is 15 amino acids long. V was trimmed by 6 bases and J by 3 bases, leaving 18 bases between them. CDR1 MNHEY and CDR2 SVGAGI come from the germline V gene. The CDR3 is CASRSPGTPNYEQYF. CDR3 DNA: TGTGCCAGCAGGTCCCCCGGGACACCAAACTACGAGCAGTACTTC.

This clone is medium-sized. CDR3 region: CATDLLESYEQYF. The CDR3 nucleotides read TGTGCCACCGACTTACTAGAGTCCTACGAGCAGTACTTC. This chain uses TRBV5-8 with TRBJ2-7, with TRBD2 as a possible D gene (5 bases). With 9 bases removed from V and 1 base from J, the gap between germline ends came to 14 bases. This CDR3 region has 13 residues. Germline assignment: CDR1 SGHTS and CDR2 YDEGEE.

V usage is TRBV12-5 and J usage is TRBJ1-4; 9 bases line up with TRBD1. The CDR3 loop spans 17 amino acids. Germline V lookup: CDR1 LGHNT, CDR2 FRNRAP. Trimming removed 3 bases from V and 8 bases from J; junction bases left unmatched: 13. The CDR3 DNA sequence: TGTGCTAGTGGTTTCCTAATAGCCGGGACAGGGAGGGAAAAACTGTTTTTT. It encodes CASGFLIAGTGREKLFF.

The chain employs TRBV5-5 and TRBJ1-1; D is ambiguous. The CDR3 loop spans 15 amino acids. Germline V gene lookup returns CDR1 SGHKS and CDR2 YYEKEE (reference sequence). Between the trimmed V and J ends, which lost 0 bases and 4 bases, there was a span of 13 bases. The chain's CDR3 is CASSLVVLPGTEAFF. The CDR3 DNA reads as TGTGCCAGCAGCTTGGTGGTTCTGCCGGGCACTGAAGCTTTCTTT.

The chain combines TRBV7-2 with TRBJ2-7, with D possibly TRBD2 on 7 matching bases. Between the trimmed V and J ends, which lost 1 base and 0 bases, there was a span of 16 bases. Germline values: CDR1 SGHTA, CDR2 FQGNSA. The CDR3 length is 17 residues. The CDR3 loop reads CASSLDWGGPSSYEQYF. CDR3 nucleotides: TGTGCCAGCAGCTTAGATTGGGGGGGCCCTAGCTCCTACGAGCAGTACTTC. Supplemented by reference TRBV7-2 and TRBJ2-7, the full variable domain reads GAGVSQSPSNKVTEKGKDVELRCDPISGHTALYWYRQSLGQGLEFLIYFQGNSAPDKSGLPSDRFSAERTGGSVSTLTIQRTQQEDSAVYLCASSLDWGGPSSYEQYFGPGTRLTVT.

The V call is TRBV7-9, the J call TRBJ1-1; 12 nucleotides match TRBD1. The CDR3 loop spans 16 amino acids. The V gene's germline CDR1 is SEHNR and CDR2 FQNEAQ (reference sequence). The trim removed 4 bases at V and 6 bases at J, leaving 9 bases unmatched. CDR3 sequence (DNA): TGTGCCAGCAGCTCACGGGACAGGGGGCAGGTCGCTGAAGCTTTCTTT. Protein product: CASSSRDRGQVAEAFF. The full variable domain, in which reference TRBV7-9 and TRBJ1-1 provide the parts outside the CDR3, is DTGVSQNPRHKITKRGQNVTFRCDPISEHNRLYWYRQTLGQGPEFLTYFQNEAQLEKSRLLSDRFSAERPKGSFSTLEIQRTEQGDSAMYLCASSSRDRGQVAEAFFGQGTRLTVV.